The 31 T cell receptor beta chains reported below all come from one sample, sequenced in a study of glioma-infiltrating T cells. Amplification of TCR alpha and beta CDR3 regions from RNA used iRepertoire nested multiplex PCR. Each CDR3 protein gets one entry after TCRdb re-called the multiplex PCR reads with MiXCR. The table lists 300,000 to 400,000 distinct CDR3 sequences, about two fifths of them singletons, with around 12% in the top ten. Sequenced input: glioma tissue, nonneoplastic brain tissue, or PBMCs (not recorded which). The receptors originated from a human donor with low-grade glioma or glioblastoma, undergoing nonglioma brain surgery, or in good health (not recorded which).

This clonotype has more than one count but fewer than ten. The genes are TRBV18 and TRBJ2-1; 7 positions match TRBD2. J gave up 8 bases and V 2 bases, and 6 bases lay outside the gene matches. Germline loops: CDR1 KGHSH, CDR2 LQKENI. CDR3 length equals 14 residues. In DNA form, the CDR3 reads TGTGCCAGCTCACCATCGGGAGGAGTGTATGAGCAGTTCTTC. Its translation: CASSPSGGVYEQFF. The full variable domain, with the rest looked up from reference TRBV18 and TRBJ2-1, is NAGVMQNPRHLVRRRGQEARLRCSPMKGHSHVYWYRQLPEEGLKFMVYLQKENIIDESGMPKERFSAEFPKEGPSILRIQQVVRGDSAAYFCASSPSGGVYEQFFGPGTRLTVL.

The sample holds a few counts of this clonotype. The chain recombines TRBV10-3 with TRBJ1-1; weak D call: TRBD1 (6 bases). Per the germline V gene, CDR1 is ENHRY and CDR2 is SYGVKD. CDR3 length: 16 residues. Trimming cost V 3 bases and J 1 base, with 15 bases left between them. CDR3 loop: CAISDGGAGENTEAFF. The DNA of the CDR3 is TGTGCCATCAGTGATGGGGGGGCCGGTGAGAACACTGAAGCTTTCTTT.

This clonotype was found a few times. The CDR3 nucleotides are TGTGCCAGCAGTCGGGGGCGGGGGCGGCCGGCGGGAGTTAGAACAGATACGCAGTATTTT. Its protein is CASSRGRGRPAGVRTDTQYF. The chain has TRBV12-3 or TRBV12-4 and TRBJ2-3, with a tentative D call TRBD2 (7 bases). The CDR3 spans 20 residues. Trimming cost V 5 bases and J 3 bases, with 30 bases left between them.

The chain links TRBV27 to TRBJ2-3; D is possibly TRBD2 (7 bases). Germline assignment: CDR1 MNHEY and CDR2 SMNVEV (reference sequence). This CDR3 has 15 residues. V gave up 1 base and J gave up 5 bases, with 13 bases separating them. CDR3 in amino acids: CASSLYRGAVDTQYF. The CDR3 DNA is TGTGCCAGCAGTTTATACCGGGGGGCAGTAGATACGCAGTATTTT.

At least ten counts were recorded for this clonotype. This chain joins TRBV27 and TRBJ2-1; weak D call: TRBD1 (6 bases). CDR1 is MNHEY and CDR2 is SMNVEV in the germline V gene (reference sequence). The CDR3 length is 15 residues. The V and J ends lost 4 bases and 2 bases respectively, with 12 bases between them. The CDR3 coding sequence is TGTGCCAGCAGTTCGACAGGTTCGACCTACAATGAGCAGTTCTTC. It encodes CASSSTGSTYNEQFF.

V and J are TRBV7-9 and TRBJ2-7; 12 positions agree with TRBD2. CDR1 is SEHNR, CDR2 FQNEAQ, per germline (reference sequence). The CDR3 length is 17 residues. V was clipped by 4 bases and J by 6 bases; unmatched bases: 13. The CDR3 protein is CASSSASSGRAWSEQYF. CDR3 nucleotide sequence: TGTGCCAGCAGCTCCGCCTCTAGCGGGAGGGCCTGGAGCGAGCAGTACTTC.

This clonotype has just one count. A junction end diverges from the germline sequence, so it may reflect a read error. CDR3 DNA: TGTGCCCGCAGTCGCCCCAGGTCGGGGGATAACTATGGCTACACCTTC. Protein: CARSRPRSGDNYGYTF. The rearrangement joins TRBV28 to TRBJ1-2; D is possibly TRBD1 (5 bases). In germline, CDR1 is MDHEN, CDR2 SYDVKM. The CDR3 extends over 16 amino acids.

This chain uses TRBV7-2 with TRBJ1-2, with D hard to call. The CDR3 consists of 12 residues. CDR1 and CDR2 from the germline V gene are SGHTA and FQGNSA. Deletions cut 5 bases from V and 8 bases from J, with 12 bases between. The CDR3 DNA reads TGTGCCAGCAGCATCTCCCCAATGGGCTACACCTTC. Translation gives CASSISPMGYTF. Drawing the rest from reference TRBV7-2 and TRBJ1-2, the complete variable domain is GAGVSQSPSNKVTEKGKDVELRCDPISGHTALYWYRQSLGQGLEFLIYFQGNSAPDKSGLPSDRFSAERTGGSVSTLTIQRTQQEDSAVYLCASSISPMGYTFGSGTRLTVV.

This clonotype was counted many times. This chain connects TRBV6-2 or TRBV6-3 to TRBJ2-1; 14 bases fit TRBD2. Germline values: CDR1 MNHEY, CDR2 SVGEGT. V was pared by 8 bases and J by 11 bases, with 8 bases of the junction left unmatched. CDR3 length equals 14 residues. In DNA, the CDR3 is TGTGCCAGCTCCCTGGGACTAGCGGGGGTCAAGCAGTTCTTC. Protein product: CASSLGLAGVKQFF.

The CDR3 sequence is CSARKASGTGETQYF. CDR3 in DNA: TGCAGTGCTAGAAAGGCTAGCGGGACAGGAGAGACCCAGTACTTC. This sequence joins TRBV20-1 and TRBJ2-5, with D possibly TRBD2 on 9 matching bases. Deletions cut 2 bases from V and 4 bases from J, with 17 bases between. From germline, CDR1 is DFQATT and CDR2 SNEGSKA (reference sequence). The CDR3 loop spans 15 amino acids.

The chain is built from TRBV12-3 or TRBV12-4 and TRBJ1-3, with no clear D. V was shortened by 5 bases and J by 0 bases, with 11 bases between the two germline ends. The CDR3 extends over 15 amino acids. The CDR3 loop reads CASSPSRNSGNTIYF. CDR3 coding DNA: TGTGCCAGCAGTCCGTCCAGAAACTCTGGAAACACCATATATTTT.

Comments on this clonotype: Given a much more abundant clone one base away, this may be a read error. The V gene is TRBV6-1, the J gene TRBJ2-1; 7 bases align to TRBD2. Germline loops: CDR1 MNHNS, CDR2 SASEGT. The CDR3 is 14 amino acids. V lost 6 bases, J lost 5 bases, and 7 bases stayed unmatched. CDR3 coding DNA: TGTGCCAGCAGATCTCAGGGACTACACAATGAGCAGTTCTTC. This gives the protein CASRSQGLHNEQFF.

This clonotype was counted many times. The chain uses TRBV15 and TRBJ1-1, with D possibly matching TRBD1 (5 bases). Germline CDR1 and CDR2: LNHNV and YYDKDF (reference sequence). This CDR3 is 15 amino acids long. With 1 base removed from V and 1 base from J, the gap between germline ends came to 10 bases. This CDR3 reads CATSRAGTGNTEAFF. DNA of the CDR3: TGTGCCACCAGCAGAGCCGGGACGGGGAACACTGAAGCTTTCTTT.

The sample holds a few counts of this clonotype. The chain combines TRBV6-2 or TRBV6-3 with TRBJ2-5; 14 bases agree with TRBD2. V shed 4 bases, J shed 1 base, and the junction held 2 bases outside the gene matches. This CDR3 spans 16 amino acids. The germline V gene has CDR1 MNHEY and CDR2 SVGEGT. The chain's CDR3 is CASSFGLAGGQETQYF. The CDR3 region has the DNA TGTGCCAGCAGTTTTGGACTAGCGGGAGGCCAAGAGACCCAGTACTTC.

The chain is built from TRBV25-1 and TRBJ2-3; D is possibly TRBD2 (6 bases). The CDR3 contains 17 residues. Germline-derived CDR1 and CDR2 are MGHDK and SYGVNS. V was cut by 6 bases and J by 5 bases, with 24 bases left in between. The CDR3 reads CASSLGWPGDLRDTQYF. CDR3 sequence (DNA): TGTGCCAGCAGCTTAGGATGGCCGGGGGACCTCCGAGATACGCAGTATTTT.

The CDR3 coding sequence is TGTGCCAGCTCACCACCGGGTGAAGCTTTCTTT. It codes for CASSPPGEAFF. The gene calls are TRBV18 and TRBJ1-1; D gene ambiguous. Germline assignment: CDR1 KGHSH and CDR2 LQKENI. V shed 0 bases and J shed 7 bases, with 3 bases lying between them. CDR3 length equals 11 residues. Full variable domain (rest looked up from reference TRBV18 and TRBJ1-1): NAGVMQNPRHLVRRRGQEARLRCSPMKGHSHVYWYRQLPEEGLKFMVYLQKENIIDESGMPKERFSAEFPKEGPSILRIQQVVRGDSAAYFCASSPPGEAFFGQGTRLTVV.

Note on this clonotype: This sequence may be a read error, since a much larger clone differs from it by one base. The missing conserved phenylalanine or tryptophan at the end of this CDR3 makes a read error likely. Here the CDR3 DNA reads TGTGCCAGCACCACGGGCGGGAGGGGTATCTCAGAGCAGTTCCTC. This gives the protein CASTTGGRGISEQFL. This chain uses TRBV27 with TRBJ2-1, with 9 bases that match TRBD2. The V and J ends lost 7 bases and 10 bases, in that order; junction bases with no gene match: 14. The germline CDR1 and CDR2 sequences are MNHEY and SMNVEV (reference sequence). The CDR3 totals 15 residues.

There are many counts of this clonotype. CDR3 region: CASSEESGNEQFF. DNA for the CDR3: TGTGCCAGCAGTGAAGAAAGCGGTAATGAGCAGTTCTTC. The V and J genes are TRBV2 and TRBJ2-1, with D possibly TRBD2 on 5 matching bases. This CDR3 contains 13 residues. V was shortened by 1 base and J by 7 bases, with 8 bases between the two germline ends. Germline values: CDR1 SNHLY, CDR2 FYNNEI.

This chain links TRBV7-3 with TRBJ2-7, with TRBD1 matching over 7 bases. Germline V gene data show CDR1 as SGHTA and CDR2 as FQGTGA. This CDR3 has 14 amino acids. V dropped 1 base and J dropped 3; count of bases not matched to a gene: 3. The CDR3 sequence: CASSLMGQSYEQYF. The CDR3, as DNA: TGTGCCAGCAGCTTAATGGGACAGAGCTACGAGCAGTACTTC.

Worth noting for this clonotype: The conserved closing phenylalanine or tryptophan is absent in this CDR3, likely reflecting a read error. The CDR3 region has the DNA TGTGCCAGCAGCTTGGGCGCTCGCGGCTACACCTCC. Its translation is CASSLGARGYTS. The chain links TRBV7-9 to TRBJ1-2; unclear D gene. The germline V and J ends were trimmed by 3 bases and 8 bases, with 10 bases remaining between them. This CDR3 has 12 residues. Germline V CDR1 and CDR2: SEHNR, FQNEAQ (reference sequence).

A remark on this clonotype: The conserved phenylalanine or tryptophan normally closing the CDR3 is absent here, so this likely arose from a read error. This chain links TRBV28 with TRBJ2-1; TRBD2 might be the D (6 bases). The CDR3 is 15 amino acids. The V end was cut by 5 bases, the J end by 8 bases, with 19 bases between. Germline V CDR1 and CDR2: MDHEN, SYDVKM. The chain's CDR3 is CASSRRDSQNDEQFL. DNA for the CDR3: TGTGCCAGCAGTCGCCGGGACTCACAAAACGATGAGCAGTTCCTC.

The chain carries TRBV4-2 and TRBJ2-1; D possibly corresponds to TRBD2 (5 bases). The germline V and J ends were trimmed by 0 bases and 4 bases, with 10 bases remaining between them. Germline V gene sequence: CDR1 LGHNA, CDR2 YNFKEQ. CDR3 size: 15 residues. The CDR3, as DNA: TGTGCCAGCAGCCAAGAAGGGAGACAATACAATGAGCAGTTCTTC. Translating it yields CASSQEGRQYNEQFF.

This sequence joins TRBV28 and TRBJ2-7, with a possible D match to TRBD2 (6 bases). The CDR3 has 12 residues. V lost 11 bases to trimming and J lost 1 base, with 12 bases between them. Per the germline V gene, CDR1 is MDHEN and CDR2 is SYDVKM. CDR3 region: CAVGAGSYEQYF. The CDR3 bases are TGTGCCGTCGGAGCGGGTTCCTACGAGCAGTACTTC.

The CDR3, as DNA: TGCAGTGCCCTAAACCCCGCTTTAGACGAAAAACTGTTTTTT. Translation: CSALNPALDEKLFF. This chain connects TRBV20-1 to TRBJ1-4, with no clear D. Trimming took off 6 bases at V and 8 bases at J, with 19 bases between the two ends. Germline V gene lookup returns CDR1 DFQATT and CDR2 SNEGSKA (reference sequence). This CDR3 comprises 14 residues.

V usage is TRBV12-5 and J usage is TRBJ2-2, with a weak D call TRBD1 (5 bases). Trimming took 0 bases from V and 1 from J, leaving 9 bases between them. CDR1 is LGHNT and CDR2 is FRNRAP in the germline V gene. The CDR3 sequence is 16 residues long. The CDR3 region has the DNA TGTGCTAGTGGTTTGGTAGTGACAGAGAACACCGGGGAGCTGTTTTTT. It codes for CASGLVVTENTGELFF. Complete variable domain (other parts from reference TRBV12-5 and TRBJ2-2): DARVTQTPRHKVTEMGQEVTMRCQPILGHNTVFWYRQTMMQGLELLAYFRNRAPLDDSGMPKDRFSAEMPDATLATLKIQPSEPRDSAVYFCASGLVVTENTGELFFGEGSRLTVL.

This clonotype was found a few times. This chain connects TRBV20-1 to TRBJ2-7; 7 bases match TRBD2. Losses at the gene ends were 1 base for V and 3 bases for J; bases not matched to a gene: 6. There are 14 residues in the CDR3. Germline V gene data show CDR1 as DFQATT and CDR2 as SNEGSKA (reference sequence). In DNA, the CDR3 is TGCAGTGCTAGAGGGGCGGGGGAACTCTACGAGCAGTACTTC. Translating it yields CSARGAGELYEQYF.

The V and J genes are TRBV3-1 and TRBJ2-5; 7 nucleotides line up with TRBD2. V lost 3 bases and J lost 4; bases outside the gene matches: 8. This CDR3 spans 15 amino acids. Germline CDR1 and CDR2: LGHDT and YNNKEL (reference sequence). The DNA for the CDR3 is TGTGCCAGCAGCCATCCCCCTCCTAGCGGAGAGACCCAGTACTTC. It codes for CASSHPPPSGETQYF.

J is TRBJ1-5 and V is TRBV20-1; 8 bases are a match to TRBD1. Germline trimming cut 2 bases from V and 7 bases from J; bases unmatched to any gene: 4. CDR1 DFQATT and CDR2 SNEGSKA come from the germline V gene (reference sequence). CDR3 size: 13 residues. In DNA, the CDR3 is TGCAGTGCTAGATCGACAGGGGAACAGCCCCAGCATTTT. It encodes CSARSTGEQPQHF.

The genes are TRBV20-1 and TRBJ2-7; 10 bases line up with TRBD2. V lost 0 bases, J lost 6 bases, and 5 bases stayed unmatched. Per germline, CDR1 DFQATT and CDR2 SNEGSKA (reference sequence). CDR3 length: 14 amino acids. The CDR3 DNA is TGCAGTGCTAGAGATTCAGCGGGAGGGGTCGAGCAGTACTTC. Protein: CSARDSAGGVEQYF.

This chain links TRBV28 with TRBJ2-7; 10 nucleotides agree with TRBD2. The germline V gene encodes CDR1 MDHEN and CDR2 SYDVKM. V shed 3 bases and J 2 bases; nucleotides not matched to a gene: 7. The CDR3 loop spans 16 amino acids. CDR3 nucleotides: TGTGCCAGCAGTTTTTTTCTAGCGGGAGACACCTACGAGCAGTACTTC. This encodes CASSFFLAGDTYEQYF.

Comments on this clonotype: A clone one base away is much larger, so this may be a read error. V is TRBV20-1 and J is TRBJ1-2; 7 bases are a match to TRBD1. CDR1 is DFQATT and CDR2 is SNEGSKA in the germline V gene (reference sequence). CDR3 length: 12 residues. The CDR3 DNA sequence: TGCGGTGTCCGGGACAGAAACTATGGCTACACCTTC. This codes for CGVRDRNYGYTF.